Below, 13 T cell receptor beta chains from the same sample are listed, as sequenced in a study of OX40 agonist ivuxolimab in advanced cancers. The library came from the immunoSEQ multiplex PCR assay. This immuneACCESS table, as held by TCRdb, lists in-frame sequences with V and J called but not all clones. Of the missing ones, under half trace to an unresolved V gene in checked studies; the others have no known cause. This sample gives about 34,000 clones in total; 92% of them show up just once. About 4.2% of the sample is held by the ten biggest clonotypes. The source was CD4+ or CD8+ T cells sorted from blood, collected in a trial of the OX40 agonist ivuxolimab. Receptors originate from an adult with an advanced solid tumor such as melanoma, head and neck, liver or kidney cancer.

This clone has more than one count but fewer than ten. The CDR3 loop reads CASSAMGTGTGNTIYF. CDR3 coding DNA: TGTGCCAGCAGTGCAATGGGGACAGGGACTGGAAACACCATATATTTT. This chain links TRBV2 with TRBJ1-3; 9 nucleotides align to TRBD1. The germline V gene encodes CDR1 SNHLY and CDR2 FYNNEI. The CDR3 has 16 residues. V lost 4 bases and J lost 2; bases outside the gene matches: 6. The variable domain in full, completed from reference TRBV2 and TRBJ1-3, reads EPEVTQTPSHQVTQMGQEVILRCVPISNHLYFYWYRQILGQKVEFLVSFYNNEISEKSEIFDDQFSVERPDGSNFTLKIRSTKLEDSAMYFCASSAMGTGTGNTIYFGEGSWLTVV.

J is TRBJ2-7 and V is TRBV10-3; 7 bases match TRBD1. Germline V gives CDR1 ENHRY, CDR2 SYGVKD. The V and J ends lost 2 bases and 2 bases, in that order; junction bases with no gene match: 9. The CDR3 is made up of 16 amino acids. The CDR3 sequence: CAISEGSRDSAYEQYF. Here the CDR3 DNA reads TGTGCCATCAGTGAGGGGTCTCGGGACAGTGCCTACGAGCAGTACTTC.

The rearrangement links TRBV11-3 to TRBJ2-3, with D unresolved. V lost 1 base and J lost 0, with 5 bases in between. The CDR3 is made up of 14 amino acids. CDR1 and CDR2 (germline): SGHNT, YENEEA. CDR3 protein: CASSLGASTDTQYF. The CDR3 DNA sequence: TGTGCCAGCAGCTTAGGGGCCAGCACAGATACGCAGTATTTT.

The chain employs TRBV9 and TRBJ2-1; TRBD1 aligns across 9 bases. The germline V gene has CDR1 SGDLS and CDR2 YYNGEE. Trimming took 3 bases from V and 5 from J; bases not matched to a gene: 3. The CDR3 loop spans 14 amino acids. CDR3 sequence reads: CASSAQGANNEQFF. The CDR3 DNA is TGTGCCAGCAGCGCACAGGGGGCAAACAATGAGCAGTTCTTC. The whole variable domain, remainder taken from reference TRBV9 and TRBJ2-1, is DSGVTQTPKHLITATGQRVTLRCSPRSGDLSVYWYQQSLDQGLQFLIQYYNGEERAKGNILERFSAQQFPDLHSELNLSSLELGDSALYFCASSAQGANNEQFFGPGTRLTVL.

The rearrangement joins TRBV11-2 to TRBJ2-1; 9 bases fit TRBD2. The V and J ends lost 1 base and 7 bases, in that order; junction bases with no gene match: 8. The CDR3 contains 16 residues. CDR1 is SGHAT, CDR2 FQNNGV, per germline. CDR3 coding DNA: TGTGCCAGCAGCTTAGGCGGGAGGGCCGTTGGGAATGAGCAGTTCTTC. It yields the protein CASSLGGRAVGNEQFF.

The chain employs TRBV18 and TRBJ2-7; TRBD1 agrees at 10 bases. The length of the CDR3 is 13 residues. J gave up 6 bases and V 5 bases, and 4 bases lay outside the gene matches. Germline V gene sequence: CDR1 KGHSH, CDR2 LQKENI. CDR3 region: CASSMGQGSEQYF. In DNA form, the CDR3 reads TGTGCCAGCTCAATGGGACAGGGGAGCGAGCAGTACTTC.

This clone is a singleton in its sample. V and J are TRBV11-2 and TRBJ2-1, with 11 nucleotides matching TRBD2. The CDR3 runs 15 residues. Losses at the gene ends were 4 bases for V and 3 bases for J; bases not matched to a gene: 2. Looked up from germline, CDR1 is SGHAT and CDR2 is FQNNGV. CDR3 DNA sequence: TGTGCCAGCAGCTCTGGACTAGCGGGCTACAATGAGCAGTTCTTC. It encodes CASSSGLAGYNEQFF.

The chain is built from TRBV30 and TRBJ2-2, with D maybe TRBD2 (6 bases). V was pared by 4 bases and J by 4 bases, with 25 bases between. This CDR3 is 18 amino acids long. CDR1 is GTSNPN and CDR2 is SVGIG in the germline V gene (reference sequence). This CDR3 is CAWTGSASEPRSTGELFF. CDR3 coding DNA: TGTGCCTGGACCGGGAGTGCTAGCGAACCCCGGAGCACCGGGGAGCTGTTTTTT.

The rearrangement joins TRBV28 to TRBJ2-1; 7 bases line up with TRBD2. This CDR3 has 17 amino acids. The V and J ends lost 3 bases and 5 bases, in that order; junction bases with no gene match: 13. Germline V gene sequence: CDR1 MDHEN, CDR2 SYDVKM. The DNA of the CDR3 is TGTGCCAGCAGTTTTAGTCCGGCGGGAGTAACCCACAATGAGCAGTTCTTC. This gives the protein CASSFSPAGVTHNEQFF.

This chain uses TRBV5-1 with TRBJ2-1; no definite D call. The CDR3 spans 16 residues. The germline V and J ends were trimmed by 9 bases and 4 bases, with 23 bases remaining between them. CDR1 is SGHRS, CDR2 YFSETQ, per germline. This chain's CDR3 is CATQRAVGDGYNEQFF. In nucleotides, the CDR3 is TGCGCCACCCAAAGGGCAGTTGGCGACGGTTACAATGAGCAGTTCTTC.

The chain has TRBV14 and TRBJ2-7; TRBD2 agrees at 14 bases. Trimming removed 4 bases from V and 2 bases from J; junction bases left unmatched: 4. Germline CDR1 and CDR2: SGHDN and FVKESK. The CDR3 is 16 residues long. The CDR3: CASSPLGLAGAYEQYF. CDR3 in DNA: TGTGCCAGCAGCCCACTGGGACTAGCGGGGGCCTACGAGCAGTACTTC.

The count of this clone is one. The rearrangement links TRBV4-1 to TRBJ1-2, with D possibly matching TRBD1 (5 bases). The CDR3 runs 15 residues. Looked up from germline, CDR1 is MGHRA and CDR2 is YSYEKL. V was shortened by 4 bases and J by 5 bases, with 17 bases between the two germline ends. CDR3 nucleotide sequence: TGCGCCAGCAGCCCTTCTCAGGGTTTCCAATATGGCTACACCTTC. Encoded protein: CASSPSQGFQYGYTF.

The rearrangement joins TRBV5-6 to TRBJ2-1, with D possibly matching TRBD1 (5 bases). The ends were cut back, 0 bases at V and 3 bases at J, with 7 bases in the middle. The CDR3 has 14 residues. Per the germline V gene, CDR1 is SGHDT and CDR2 is YYEEEE. The CDR3 sequence is CASSLGQLYNEQFF. The CDR3 nucleotides read TGTGCCAGCAGCTTGGGACAGCTCTACAATGAGCAGTTCTTC.